This entry features one T cell receptor (beta chain) sequence. This sample stems from a study of CD8+CD57+ T cells in acquired aplastic anemia. Whole-study context: Mean DNA quantity obtained from sorted CD4+ and CD8+ cells was about 3 ug.

The template for TCR beta VDJ and CDR3 sequence profiling was genomic DNA. In TCRdb, the reads were re-called with MiXCR into one record per CDR3 protein. The table includes 250,000 to 350,000 distinct CDR3 sequences, around three fifths detected once. Per the germline V gene, CDR1 is SGHRS and CDR2 is YFSETQ. The CDR3 spans 12 residues. V lost 4 bases to trimming and J lost 6 bases, with 8 bases between them. This chain links TRBV5-1 with TRBJ2-1, with D uncertain. The source is a human donor with severe aplastic anemia or a healthy control (not recorded which). The sequencing input was sorted CD4+, CD8+, or CD8+CD57+ T cells (not recorded which) from PBMCs. CDR3 in amino acids: CASSPAVNEQFF. The CDR3 DNA reads as TGCGCCAGCAGCCCCGCCGTCAATGAGCAGTTCTTC.